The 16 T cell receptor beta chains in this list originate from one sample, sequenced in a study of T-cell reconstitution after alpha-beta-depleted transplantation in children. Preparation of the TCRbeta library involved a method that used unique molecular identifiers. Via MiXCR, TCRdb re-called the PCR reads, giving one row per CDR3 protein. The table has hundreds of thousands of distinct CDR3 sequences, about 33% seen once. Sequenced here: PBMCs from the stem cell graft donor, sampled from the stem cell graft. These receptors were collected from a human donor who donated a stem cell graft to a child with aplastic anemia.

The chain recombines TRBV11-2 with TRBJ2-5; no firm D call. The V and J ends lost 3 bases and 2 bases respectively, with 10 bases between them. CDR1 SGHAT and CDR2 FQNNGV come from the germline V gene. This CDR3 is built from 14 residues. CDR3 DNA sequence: TGTGCCAGCAGCTTGTGGAGAGGTCAAGAGACCCAGTACTTC. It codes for CASSLWRGQETQYF. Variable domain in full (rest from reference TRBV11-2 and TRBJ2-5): EAGVAQSPRYKIIEKRQSVAFWCNPISGHATLYWYQQILGQGPKLLIQFQNNGVVDDSQLPKDRFSAERLKGVDSTLKIQPAKLEDSAVYLCASSLWRGQETQYFGPGTRLLVL.

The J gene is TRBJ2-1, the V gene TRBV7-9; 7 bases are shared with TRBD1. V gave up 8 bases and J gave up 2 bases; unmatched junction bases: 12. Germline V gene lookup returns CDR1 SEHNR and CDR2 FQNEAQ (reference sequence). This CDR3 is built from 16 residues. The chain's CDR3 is CASCPPDRVTYNEQFF. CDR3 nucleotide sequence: TGTGCCAGCTGCCCTCCAGACAGGGTGACCTACAATGAGCAGTTCTTC.

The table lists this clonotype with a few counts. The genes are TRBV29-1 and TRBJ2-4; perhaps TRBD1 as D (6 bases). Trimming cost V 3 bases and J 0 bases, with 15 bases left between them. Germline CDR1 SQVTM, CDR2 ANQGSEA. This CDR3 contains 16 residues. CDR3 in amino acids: CSVEDSSALAKNIQYF. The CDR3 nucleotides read TGCAGCGTTGAGGACAGTTCGGCGCTAGCCAAAAACATTCAGTACTTC.

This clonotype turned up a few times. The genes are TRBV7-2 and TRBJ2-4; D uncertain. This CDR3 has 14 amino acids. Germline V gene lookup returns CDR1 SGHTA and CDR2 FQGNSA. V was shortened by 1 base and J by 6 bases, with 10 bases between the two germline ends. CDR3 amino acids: CASSLVVDGNIQYF. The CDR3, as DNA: TGTGCCAGCAGCTTAGTAGTAGACGGAAACATTCAGTACTTC.

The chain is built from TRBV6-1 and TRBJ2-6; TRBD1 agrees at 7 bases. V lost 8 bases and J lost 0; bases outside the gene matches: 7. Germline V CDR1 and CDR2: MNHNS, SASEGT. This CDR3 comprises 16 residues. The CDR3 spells CASGTVTYSGANVLTF. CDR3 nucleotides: TGTGCCAGCGGGACAGTAACTTACTCTGGGGCCAACGTCCTGACTTTC.

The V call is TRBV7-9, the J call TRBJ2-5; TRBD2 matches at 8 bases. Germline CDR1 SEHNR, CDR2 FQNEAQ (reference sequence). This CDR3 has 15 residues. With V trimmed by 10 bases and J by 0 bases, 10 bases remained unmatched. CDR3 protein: CATTGSSGYQETQYF. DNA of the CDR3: TGTGCCACCACAGGATCTAGCGGGTACCAAGAGACCCAGTACTTC.

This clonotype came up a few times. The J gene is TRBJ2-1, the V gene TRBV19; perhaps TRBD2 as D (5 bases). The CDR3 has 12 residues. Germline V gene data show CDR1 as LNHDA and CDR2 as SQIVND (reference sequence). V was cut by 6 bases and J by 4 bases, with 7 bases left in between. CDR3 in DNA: TGTGCCAGTAGATCGGGGTACAATGAGCAGTTCTTC. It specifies CASRSGYNEQFF.

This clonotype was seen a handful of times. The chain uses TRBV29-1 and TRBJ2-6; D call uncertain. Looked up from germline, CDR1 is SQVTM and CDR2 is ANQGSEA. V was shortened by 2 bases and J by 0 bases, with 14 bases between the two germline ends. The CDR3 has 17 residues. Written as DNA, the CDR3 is TGCAGCGTTGAAATATGGTTATCGGACTCTGGGGCCAACGTCCTGACTTTC. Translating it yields CSVEIWLSDSGANVLTF. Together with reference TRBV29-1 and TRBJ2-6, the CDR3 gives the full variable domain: SAVISQKPSRDICQRGTSLTIQCQVDSQVTMMFWYRQQPGQSLTLIATANQGSEATYESGFVIDKFPISRPNLTFSTLTVSNMSPEDSSIYLCSVEIWLSDSGANVLTFGAGSRLTVL.

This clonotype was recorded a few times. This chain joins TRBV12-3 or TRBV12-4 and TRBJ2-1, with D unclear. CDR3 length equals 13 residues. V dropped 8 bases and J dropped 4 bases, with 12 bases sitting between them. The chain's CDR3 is CASLPADYNEQFF. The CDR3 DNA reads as TGTGCCAGCCTGCCCGCTGATTACAATGAGCAGTTCTTC.

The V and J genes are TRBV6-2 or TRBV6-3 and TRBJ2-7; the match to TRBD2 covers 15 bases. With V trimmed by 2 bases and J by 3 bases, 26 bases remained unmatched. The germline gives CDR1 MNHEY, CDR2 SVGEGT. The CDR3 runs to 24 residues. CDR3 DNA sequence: TGTGCCAGCAGTTACCCGGACCCCGGACAGACACCGGGACTAGCGGGAGGAAGAGGCTACGAGCAGTACTTC. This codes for CASSYPDPGQTPGLAGGRGYEQYF.

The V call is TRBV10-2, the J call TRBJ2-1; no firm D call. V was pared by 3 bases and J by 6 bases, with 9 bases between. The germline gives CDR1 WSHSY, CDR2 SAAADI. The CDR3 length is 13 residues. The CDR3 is CASSEWALNEQFF. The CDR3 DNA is TGCGCCAGCAGTGAATGGGCGCTCAATGAGCAGTTCTTC.

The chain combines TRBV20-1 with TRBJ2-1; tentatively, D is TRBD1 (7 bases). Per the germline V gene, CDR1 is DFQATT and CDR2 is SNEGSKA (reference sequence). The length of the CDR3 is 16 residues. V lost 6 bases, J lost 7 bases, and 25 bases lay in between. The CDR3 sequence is CSARGSGPQGGNEQFF. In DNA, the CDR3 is TGCAGTGCCCGGGGCTCGGGGCCTCAGGGGGGAAATGAGCAGTTCTTC.

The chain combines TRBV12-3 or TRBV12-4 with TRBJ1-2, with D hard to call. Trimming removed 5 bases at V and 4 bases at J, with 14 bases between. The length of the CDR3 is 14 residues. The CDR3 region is CASSPEVSGYGYTF. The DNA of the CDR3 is TGTGCCAGCAGTCCGGAGGTCTCCGGCTATGGCTACACCTTC.

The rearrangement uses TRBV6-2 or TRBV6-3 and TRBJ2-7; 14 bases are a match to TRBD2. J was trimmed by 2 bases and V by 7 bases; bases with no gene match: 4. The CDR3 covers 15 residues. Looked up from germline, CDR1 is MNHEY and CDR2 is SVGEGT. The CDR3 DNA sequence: TGTGCCAGCACCCCGGGACTAGCGGGGGCCTACGAGCAGTACGTC. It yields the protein CASTPGLAGAYEQYV.

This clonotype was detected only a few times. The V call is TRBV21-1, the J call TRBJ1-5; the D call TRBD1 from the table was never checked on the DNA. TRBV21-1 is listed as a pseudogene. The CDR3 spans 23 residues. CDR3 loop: CASSKTWNKRPHRGSYSNQPQHF. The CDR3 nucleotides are TGTGCCAGCAGCAAAACCTGGAATAAAAGGCCTCACAGGGGCAGCTATAGCAATCAGCCCCAGCATTTT.

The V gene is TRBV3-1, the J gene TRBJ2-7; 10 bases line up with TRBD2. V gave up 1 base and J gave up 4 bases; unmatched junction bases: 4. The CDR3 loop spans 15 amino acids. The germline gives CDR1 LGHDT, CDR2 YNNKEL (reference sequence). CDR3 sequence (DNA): TGTGCCAGCAGCCAAGCAAGCGGGAGGGGTTACGAGCAGTACTTC. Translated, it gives CASSQASGRGYEQYF.